This T cell receptor beta chain comes out of a study of blood T cells in healthy people across ages. For the study at large: Using template switching, researchers captured about one barcoded beta molecule for each two T cells.

Then a second PCR, running about 6 to 12 cycles, was carried out with a sample-barcoded 5' primer and a J-beta primer mix. TCRdb processed the 5' RACE reads anew with MiXCR; each CDR3 protein has one entry. The repertoire holds fewer than 650,000 distinct CDR3 sequences, with approximately 26% as singletons. In its sample, this clonotype was seen a few times. The V end lost 2 bases, the J end lost 10 bases, and 14 bases lay between the germline ends. This CDR3 has 14 amino acids. CDR1 is SGHVS and CDR2 is FNYEAQ in the germline V gene. The data also belong to a second study, concerning T cells of mothers and their children. That work states: Related mother-child pairs shared slightly more overlap than unrelated pairs, but the difference was non-significant. None of the identified T cell clones proved to be persistent microchimeric clones.

The genes are TRBV7-6 and TRBJ1-4; D perhaps matches TRBD1 (6 bases). The sequenced sample consisted of blood. This clonotype was sampled from a boy aged 2 to 10 in good health. CDR3 sequence: CASSLPGLGGKLFF. The CDR3, as DNA: TGTGCCAGCAGCTTACCCGGACTAGGGGGAAAACTGTTTTTT. Full variable domain (missing parts from reference TRBV7-6 and TRBJ1-4): GAGVSQSPRYKVTKRGQDVALRCDPISGHVSLYWYRQALGQGPEFLTYFNYEAQQDKSGLPNDRFSAERPEGSISTLTIQRTEQRDSAMYRCASSLPGLGGKLFFGSGTQLSVL.